Sequencing of this T cell receptor (beta chain) was carried out in a study of blood T cell repertoires in COVID-19. Across the study: PBMCs, B-cell-depleted T cells, or T cells provided the cDNA or gDNA that made up the material.

Libraries were prepared by immunoSEQ multiplex PCR; TCRdb keeps only in-frame clonotypes and omits some of them. The data hold some 80,000 clones, with about 88% observed a single time. This CDR3 comprises 14 residues. The J segment lost 2 bases and the V segment lost 4 bases, leaving 4 bases of the junction unmatched. Looked up from germline, CDR1 is SGDLS and CDR2 is YYNGEE. The sample taken for sequencing was peripheral blood. The TCR comes from a woman of 80 years or more with active or convalescent COVID-19. The chain recombines TRBV9 with TRBJ2-7; 9 bases agree with TRBD2. The CDR3, as DNA: TGTGCCAGCAGCAGCGGGGGGACCCCCTACGAGCAGTACTTC. Protein product: CASSSGGTPYEQYF.